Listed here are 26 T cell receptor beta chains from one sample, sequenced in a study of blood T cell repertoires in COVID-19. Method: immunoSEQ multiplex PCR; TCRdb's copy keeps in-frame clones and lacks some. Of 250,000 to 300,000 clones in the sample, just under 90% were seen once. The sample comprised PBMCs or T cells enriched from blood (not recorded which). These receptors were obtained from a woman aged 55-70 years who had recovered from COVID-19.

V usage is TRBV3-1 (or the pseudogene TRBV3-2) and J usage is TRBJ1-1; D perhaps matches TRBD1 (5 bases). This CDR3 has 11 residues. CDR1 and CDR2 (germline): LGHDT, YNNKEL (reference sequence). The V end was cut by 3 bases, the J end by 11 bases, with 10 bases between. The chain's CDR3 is CASSQGTGAFF. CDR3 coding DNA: TGTGCCAGCAGCCAGGGGACTGGGGCTTTCTTT.

CDR3 region: CASSSGTGRGYTF. Here the CDR3 DNA reads TGCGCCAGCAGTTCCGGGACAGGGCGAGGCTACACCTTC. The chain uses TRBV10-2 and TRBJ1-2, with TRBD1 matching over 9 bases. CDR3 length: 13 residues. Germline assignment: CDR1 WSHSY and CDR2 SAAADI. V shed 5 bases and J 8 bases; nucleotides not matched to a gene: 6.

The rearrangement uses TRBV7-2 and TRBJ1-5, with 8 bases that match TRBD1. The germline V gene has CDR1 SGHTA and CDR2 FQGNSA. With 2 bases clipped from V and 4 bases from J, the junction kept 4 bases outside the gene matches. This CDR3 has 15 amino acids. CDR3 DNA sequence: TGTGCCAGCAGCTTAAATTACAGGGGGAATCAGCCCCAGCATTTT. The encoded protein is CASSLNYRGNQPQHF.

The CDR3 nucleotides read TGTGCCAGCAGCTTAGCTTTCGAAGCTTACAATGAGCAGTTCTTC. Its translation is CASSLAFEAYNEQFF. J is TRBJ2-1 and V is TRBV7-2; D is unclear. Looked up from germline, CDR1 is SGHTA and CDR2 is FQGNSA. The length of the CDR3 is 15 residues. Trimming removed 0 bases from V and 4 bases from J, with 10 bases in between.

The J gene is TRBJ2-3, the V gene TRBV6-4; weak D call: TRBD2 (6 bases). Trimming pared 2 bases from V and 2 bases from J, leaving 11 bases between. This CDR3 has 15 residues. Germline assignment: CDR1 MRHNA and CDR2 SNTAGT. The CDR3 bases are TGTGCCAGCAGTGACCTCGGGGGACCCACAGATACGCAGTATTTT. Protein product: CASSDLGGPTDTQYF.

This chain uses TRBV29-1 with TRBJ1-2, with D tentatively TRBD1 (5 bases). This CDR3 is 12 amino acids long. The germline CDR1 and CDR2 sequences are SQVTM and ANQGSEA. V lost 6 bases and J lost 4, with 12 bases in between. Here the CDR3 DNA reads TGCAGCGTAGGCACCCAGGGCTATGGCTACACCTTC. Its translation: CSVGTQGYGYTF.

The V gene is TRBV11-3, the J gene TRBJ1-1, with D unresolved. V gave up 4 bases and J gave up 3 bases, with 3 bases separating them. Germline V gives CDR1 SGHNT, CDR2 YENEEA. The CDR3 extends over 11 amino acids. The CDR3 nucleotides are TGTGCCAGCAGCTCGGACACTGAAGCTTTCTTT. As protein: CASSSDTEAFF.

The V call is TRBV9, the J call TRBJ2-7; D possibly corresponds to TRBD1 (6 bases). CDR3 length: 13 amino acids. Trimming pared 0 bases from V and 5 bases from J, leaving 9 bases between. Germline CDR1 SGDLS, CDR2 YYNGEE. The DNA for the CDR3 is TGTGCCAGCAGCGTAGGACAGGCTAACGAGCAGTACTTC. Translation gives CASSVGQANEQYF.

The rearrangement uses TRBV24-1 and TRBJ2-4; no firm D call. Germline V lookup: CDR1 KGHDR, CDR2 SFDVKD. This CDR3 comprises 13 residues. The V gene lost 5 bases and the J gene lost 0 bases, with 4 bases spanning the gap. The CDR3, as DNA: TGTGCCACCAGTGTCGTAGCCAAAAACATTCAGTACTTC. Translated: CATSVVAKNIQYF.

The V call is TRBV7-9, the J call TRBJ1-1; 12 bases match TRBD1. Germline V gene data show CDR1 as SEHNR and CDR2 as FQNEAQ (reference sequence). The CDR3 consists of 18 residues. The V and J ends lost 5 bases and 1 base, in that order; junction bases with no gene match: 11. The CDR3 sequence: CASSARGTGGPENTEAFF. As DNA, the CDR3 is TGTGCCAGCAGCGCCAGAGGGACAGGGGGCCCTGAGAACACTGAAGCTTTCTTT. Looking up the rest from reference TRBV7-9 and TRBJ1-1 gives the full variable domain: DTGVSQNPRHKITKRGQNVTFRCDPISEHNRLYWYRQTLGQGPEFLTYFQNEAQLEKSRLLSDRFSAERPKGSFSTLEIQRTEQGDSAMYLCASSARGTGGPENTEAFFGQGTRLTVV.

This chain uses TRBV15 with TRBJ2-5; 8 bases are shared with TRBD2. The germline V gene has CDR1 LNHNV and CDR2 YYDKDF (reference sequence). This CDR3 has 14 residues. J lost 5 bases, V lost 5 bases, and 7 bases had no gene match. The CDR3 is CATSRREGRETQYF. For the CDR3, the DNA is TGTGCCACCAGCCGACGGGAGGGTAGGGAGACCCAGTACTTC.

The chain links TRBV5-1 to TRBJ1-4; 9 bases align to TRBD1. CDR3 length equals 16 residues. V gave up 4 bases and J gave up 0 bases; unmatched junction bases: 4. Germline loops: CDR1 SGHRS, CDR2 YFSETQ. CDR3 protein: CASSTDRGSTNEKLFF. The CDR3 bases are TGCGCCAGCAGCACGGACAGGGGCTCAACTAATGAAAAACTGTTTTTT.

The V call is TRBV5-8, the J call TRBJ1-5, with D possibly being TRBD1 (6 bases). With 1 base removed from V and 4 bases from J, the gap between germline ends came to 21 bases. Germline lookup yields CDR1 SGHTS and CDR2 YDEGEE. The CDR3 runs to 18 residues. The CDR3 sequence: CASSLSRGVIYRNQPQHF. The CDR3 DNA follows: TGTGCCAGCAGCTTGTCCAGGGGTGTCATTTATCGAAATCAGCCCCAGCATTTT. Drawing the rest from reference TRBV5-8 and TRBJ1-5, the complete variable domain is EAGVTQSPTHLIKTRGQQATLRCSPISGHTSVYWYQQALGLGLQFLLWYDEGEERNRGNFPPRFSGRQFPNYSSELNVNALELEDSALYLCASSLSRGVIYRNQPQHFGDGTRLSIL.

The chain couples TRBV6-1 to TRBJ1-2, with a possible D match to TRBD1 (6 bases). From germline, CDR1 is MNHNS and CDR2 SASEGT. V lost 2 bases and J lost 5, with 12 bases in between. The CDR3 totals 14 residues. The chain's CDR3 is CASSESWTAYGYTF. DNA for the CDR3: TGTGCCAGCAGTGAATCCTGGACAGCTTATGGCTACACCTTC.

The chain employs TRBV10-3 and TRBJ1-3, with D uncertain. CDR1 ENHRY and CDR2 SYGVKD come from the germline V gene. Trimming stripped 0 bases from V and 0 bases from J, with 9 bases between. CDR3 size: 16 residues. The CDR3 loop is CAISESAVSSGNTIYF. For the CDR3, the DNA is TGTGCCATCAGTGAGTCGGCGGTCAGCTCTGGAAACACCATATATTTT.

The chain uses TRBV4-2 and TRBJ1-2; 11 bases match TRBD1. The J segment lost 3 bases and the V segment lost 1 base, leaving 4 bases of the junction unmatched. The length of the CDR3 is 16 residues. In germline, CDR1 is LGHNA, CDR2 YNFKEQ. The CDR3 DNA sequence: TGTGCCAGCAGCCAAGCGGGGACAGGGGGGTACTATGGCTACACCTTC. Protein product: CASSQAGTGGYYGYTF.

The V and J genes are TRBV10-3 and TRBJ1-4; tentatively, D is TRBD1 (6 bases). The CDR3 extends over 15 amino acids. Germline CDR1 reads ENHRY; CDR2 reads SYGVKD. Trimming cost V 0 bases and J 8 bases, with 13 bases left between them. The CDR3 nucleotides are TGTGCCATCAGTGAGTCGTCCAGGGGTTACGAAAAACTGTTTTTT. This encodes CAISESSRGYEKLFF.

The CDR3 loop is CASSSRTDYYGYTF. The CDR3 DNA reads as TGTGCCAGCAGTAGTAGGACAGACTACTATGGCTACACCTTC. The gene calls are TRBV2 and TRBJ1-2; the D gene is possibly TRBD1 (6 bases). The CDR3 sequence is 14 residues long. From germline, CDR1 is SNHLY and CDR2 FYNNEI. V was clipped by 5 bases and J by 3 bases, with 13 bases between them.

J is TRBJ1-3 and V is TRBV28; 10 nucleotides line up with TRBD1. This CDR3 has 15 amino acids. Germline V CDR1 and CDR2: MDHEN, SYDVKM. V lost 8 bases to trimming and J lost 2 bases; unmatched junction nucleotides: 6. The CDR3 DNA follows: TGTGCCAGCTGTTCGGGACAGGGGACTGGAAACACCATATATTTT. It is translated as CASCSGQGTGNTIYF.

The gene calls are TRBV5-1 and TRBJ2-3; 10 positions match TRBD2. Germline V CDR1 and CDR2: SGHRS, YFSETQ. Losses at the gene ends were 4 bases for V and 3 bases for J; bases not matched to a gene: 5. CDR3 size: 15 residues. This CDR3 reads CASSPLAGETDTQYF. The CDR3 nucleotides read TGCGCCAGCAGCCCCCTAGCGGGAGAGACAGATACGCAGTATTTT. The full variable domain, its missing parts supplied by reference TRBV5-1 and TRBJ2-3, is KAGVTQTPRYLIKTRGQQVTLSCSPISGHRSVSWYQQTPGQGLQFLFEYFSETQRNKGNFPGRFSGRQFSNSRSEMNVSTLELGDSALYLCASSPLAGETDTQYFGPGTRLTVL.

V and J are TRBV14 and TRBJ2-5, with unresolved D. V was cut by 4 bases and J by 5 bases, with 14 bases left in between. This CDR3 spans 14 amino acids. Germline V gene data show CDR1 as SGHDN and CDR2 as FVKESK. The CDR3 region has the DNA TGTGCCAGCAGCCGCCACAACCCGTGGGAGACCCAGTACTTC. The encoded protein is CASSRHNPWETQYF.

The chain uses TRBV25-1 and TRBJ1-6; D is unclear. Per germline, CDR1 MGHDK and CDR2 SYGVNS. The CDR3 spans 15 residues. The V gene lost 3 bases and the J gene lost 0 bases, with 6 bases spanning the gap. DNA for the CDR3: TGTGCCAGCAGTGACACTAGCTCCTATAATTCACCCCTCCACTTT. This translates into CASSDTSSYNSPLHF.

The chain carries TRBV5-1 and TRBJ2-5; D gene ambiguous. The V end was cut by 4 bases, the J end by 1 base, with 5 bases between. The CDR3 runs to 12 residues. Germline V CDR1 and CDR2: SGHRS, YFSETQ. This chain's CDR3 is CASSPSQETQYF. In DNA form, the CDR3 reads TGCGCCAGCAGCCCCAGCCAAGAGACCCAGTACTTC.

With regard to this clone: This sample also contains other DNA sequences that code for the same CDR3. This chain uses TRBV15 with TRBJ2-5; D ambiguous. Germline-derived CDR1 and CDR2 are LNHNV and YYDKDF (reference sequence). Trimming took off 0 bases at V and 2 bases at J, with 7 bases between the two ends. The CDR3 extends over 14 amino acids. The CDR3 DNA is TGTGCCACCAGCAGAGATCGAGGACAAGAGACCCAGTACTTC. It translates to CATSRDRGQETQYF.

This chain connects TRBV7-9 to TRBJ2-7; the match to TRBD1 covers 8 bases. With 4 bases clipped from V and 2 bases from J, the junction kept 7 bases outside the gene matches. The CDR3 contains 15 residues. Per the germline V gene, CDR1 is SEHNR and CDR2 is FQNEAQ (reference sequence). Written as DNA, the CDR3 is TGTGCCAGCAGCTCGGACAGGGCTTGGGCCTACGAGCAGTACTTC. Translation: CASSSDRAWAYEQYF.

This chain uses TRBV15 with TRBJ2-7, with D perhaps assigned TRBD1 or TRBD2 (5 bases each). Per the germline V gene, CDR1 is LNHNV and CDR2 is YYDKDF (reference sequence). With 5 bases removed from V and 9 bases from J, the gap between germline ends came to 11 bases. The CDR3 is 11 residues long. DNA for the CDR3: TGTGCCACCAGCGGAGGACAAAGGCAGTACTTC. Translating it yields CATSGGQRQYF. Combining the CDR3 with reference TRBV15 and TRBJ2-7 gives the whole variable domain DAMVIQNPRYQVTQFGKPVTLSCSQTLNHNVMYWYQQKSSQAPKLLFHYYDKDFNNEADTPDNFQSRRPNTSFCFLDIRSPGLGDTAMYLCATSGGQRQYFGPGTRLTVT.